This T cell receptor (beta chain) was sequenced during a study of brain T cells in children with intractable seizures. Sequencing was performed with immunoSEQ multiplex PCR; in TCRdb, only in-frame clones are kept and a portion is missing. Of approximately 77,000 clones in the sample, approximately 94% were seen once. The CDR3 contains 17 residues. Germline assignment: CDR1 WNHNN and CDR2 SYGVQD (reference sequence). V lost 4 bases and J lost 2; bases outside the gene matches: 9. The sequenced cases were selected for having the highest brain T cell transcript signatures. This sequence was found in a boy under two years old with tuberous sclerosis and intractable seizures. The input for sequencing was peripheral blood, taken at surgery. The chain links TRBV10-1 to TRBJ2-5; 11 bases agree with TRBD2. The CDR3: CASSAGLAGVAQETQYF. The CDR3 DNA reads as TGCGCCAGCAGTGCAGGACTAGCGGGCGTCGCTCAAGAGACCCAGTACTTC.